The 13 T cell receptor beta chains presented below share a single source sample, sequenced in a study of T-cell reconstitution after alpha-beta-depleted transplantation in children. This sample's TCRbeta library carried unique molecular identifier barcodes. TCRdb recomputed calls from the PCR reads with MiXCR, one row per CDR3 protein. The repertoire consists of about 210,000 distinct CDR3 sequences, with over 15% occurring once and the leading ten covering approximately 40%. The sequenced sample was PBMCs, mostly from graft donor cells, obtained 360 days after TCRalphabeta/CD19-depleted stem cell transplant. The receptors were gathered from a male patient aged 2 to 10 who had a stem cell transplant for acute lymphoblastic leukemia, so the T cells may come from the graft donor.

This chain joins TRBV4-3 and TRBJ2-7, with TRBD1 as a possible D gene (5 bases). The CDR3 is made up of 14 amino acids. V dropped 0 bases and J dropped 2 bases, with 8 bases sitting between them. Per germline, CDR1 LGHNA and CDR2 YSLEER. CDR3 bases: TGCGCCAGCAGCCAAGAGGGGCGAGCCTACGAGCAGTACTTC. Translated: CASSQEGRAYEQYF.

The J gene is TRBJ2-1, the V gene TRBV12-3 or TRBV12-4; 12 bases map to TRBD1. J was trimmed by 2 bases and V by 7 bases; bases with no gene match: 6. The CDR3 is made up of 16 amino acids. In DNA, the CDR3 is TGTGCCAGCACAATTGGGACAGGGGGCACCTACAATGAGCAGTTCTTC. Its protein is CASTIGTGGTYNEQFF.

This clonotype was detected many times. The gene calls are TRBV4-2 and TRBJ2-3; 10 bases fit TRBD2. Trimming at V came to 0 bases and at J to 2 bases, leaving 5 bases not matched to a gene. This CDR3 is built from 17 residues. Germline V gives CDR1 LGHNA, CDR2 YNFKEQ. The CDR3 nucleotides read TGTGCCAGCAGCCAAGATTTAGCGGGGGGCGACACAGATACGCAGTATTTT. Its translation is CASSQDLAGGDTDTQYF.

CDR3 sequence (DNA): TGTGCCAGCAGCCCCCAGACAGGTCGGAACACTGAAGCTTTCTTT. This encodes CASSPQTGRNTEAFF. The chain uses TRBV7-2 and TRBJ1-1, with a tentative D call TRBD1 (6 bases). Trimming took 5 bases from V and 1 from J, leaving 14 bases between them. CDR3 size: 15 residues. Germline V gives CDR1 SGHTA, CDR2 FQGNSA.

The rearrangement uses TRBV6-5 and TRBJ1-2; D not certain. The CDR3 consists of 15 residues. Germline V gene sequence: CDR1 MNHEY, CDR2 SVGAGI. Between the trimmed V and J ends, which lost 0 bases and 4 bases, there was a span of 12 bases. The CDR3 region has the DNA TGTGCCAGCAGTTACTCGGAGGCGAGAGCCTATGGCTACACCTTC. Amino acids: CASSYSEARAYGYTF.

In this sample, this clonotype turned up a few times. This chain joins TRBV5-1 and TRBJ2-7; D possibly corresponds to TRBD1 (5 bases). Germline V lookup: CDR1 SGHRS, CDR2 YFSETQ. V was pared by 2 bases and J by 0 bases, with 15 bases between. CDR3 length: 16 residues. The CDR3 DNA follows: TGCGCCAGCAGCTTCAGCAGGGATTCTAGCTCCTACGAGCAGTACTTC. Translating it yields CASSFSRDSSSYEQYF.

In this sample, this clonotype turned up many times. The V and J genes are TRBV5-6 and TRBJ1-5; 7 positions match TRBD1. Germline trimming cut 4 bases from V and 7 bases from J; bases unmatched to any gene: 5. This CDR3 has 13 residues. Germline V gene lookup returns CDR1 SGHDT and CDR2 YYEEEE. CDR3 sequence: CASSPTGTQPQHF. In nucleotides, the CDR3 is TGTGCCAGCAGCCCGACAGGGACGCAGCCCCAGCATTTT. The variable domain in full, completed from reference TRBV5-6 and TRBJ1-5, reads DAGVTQSPTHLIKTRGQQVTLRCSPKSGHDTVSWYQQALGQGPQFIFQYYEEEERQRGNFPDRFSGHQFPNYSSELNVNALLLGDSALYLCASSPTGTQPQHFGDGTRLSIL.

This clonotype was observed a few times. V is TRBV5-1 and J is TRBJ1-2; TRBD1 is a possible D gene (6 bases). CDR1 and CDR2 (germline): SGHRS, YFSETQ. V dropped 3 bases and J dropped 8 bases, with 20 bases sitting between them. The CDR3 runs to 15 residues. The chain's CDR3 is CASSSNLQGTGGYTF. In DNA, the CDR3 is TGCGCCAGCAGCTCGAACCTACAGGGAACGGGAGGCTACACCTTC.

The table lists this clonotype with a few counts. V gene TRBV12-3 or TRBV12-4 combines with J gene TRBJ2-4; D not certain. The CDR3 loop spans 14 amino acids. The ends were cut back, 3 bases at V and 1 base at J, with 7 bases in the middle. The CDR3 DNA is TGTGCCAGCAGTTTCGGTGACGCCAAAAACATTCAGTACTTC. It specifies CASSFGDAKNIQYF.

V and J are TRBV10-3 and TRBJ2-5; D possibly corresponds to TRBD2 (6 bases). V lost 0 bases, J lost 0 bases, and 11 bases lay in between. The germline V gene has CDR1 ENHRY and CDR2 SYGVKD. The CDR3 length is 16 residues. The CDR3 protein is CAISESGTLYQETQYF. CDR3 sequence (DNA): TGTGCCATCAGTGAGTCCGGGACTTTGTACCAAGAGACCCAGTACTTC.

This clonotype was picked up many times. The chain recombines TRBV12-3 or TRBV12-4 with TRBJ2-1; no reliable D call. The ends were cut back, 4 bases at V and 0 bases at J, with 4 bases in the middle. CDR3 length: 13 residues. DNA for the CDR3: TGTGCCAGCAGTTACGGCTCCTACAATGAGCAGTTCTTC. Protein sequence: CASSYGSYNEQFF.

The chain carries TRBV4-3 and TRBJ2-7; 12 bases map to TRBD1. CDR1 LGHNA and CDR2 YSLEER come from the germline V gene. V gave up 2 bases and J gave up 5 bases; unmatched junction bases: 7. This CDR3 region has 16 residues. CDR3 nucleotide sequence: TGCGCCAGCAGCCAACTCGCGGGACAGGGGGCTGACGAGCAGTACTTC. Translation gives CASSQLAGQGADEQYF.

This clonotype was seen a few times. The chain links TRBV19 to TRBJ1-1; D gene unclear. CDR1 LNHDA and CDR2 SQIVND come from the germline V gene (reference sequence). The CDR3 loop spans 12 amino acids. Trimming cost V 5 bases and J 7 bases, with 11 bases left between them. CDR3 in amino acids: CASSSASGEAFF. The CDR3 region has the DNA TGTGCCAGTAGTTCCGCTTCGGGTGAAGCTTTCTTT. Combining the CDR3 with reference TRBV19 and TRBJ1-1 gives the whole variable domain DGGITQSPKYLFRKEGQNVTLSCEQNLNHDAMYWYRQDPGQGLRLIYYSQIVNDFQKGDIAEGYSVSREKKESFPLTVTSAQKNPTAFYLCASSSASGEAFFGQGTRLTVV.